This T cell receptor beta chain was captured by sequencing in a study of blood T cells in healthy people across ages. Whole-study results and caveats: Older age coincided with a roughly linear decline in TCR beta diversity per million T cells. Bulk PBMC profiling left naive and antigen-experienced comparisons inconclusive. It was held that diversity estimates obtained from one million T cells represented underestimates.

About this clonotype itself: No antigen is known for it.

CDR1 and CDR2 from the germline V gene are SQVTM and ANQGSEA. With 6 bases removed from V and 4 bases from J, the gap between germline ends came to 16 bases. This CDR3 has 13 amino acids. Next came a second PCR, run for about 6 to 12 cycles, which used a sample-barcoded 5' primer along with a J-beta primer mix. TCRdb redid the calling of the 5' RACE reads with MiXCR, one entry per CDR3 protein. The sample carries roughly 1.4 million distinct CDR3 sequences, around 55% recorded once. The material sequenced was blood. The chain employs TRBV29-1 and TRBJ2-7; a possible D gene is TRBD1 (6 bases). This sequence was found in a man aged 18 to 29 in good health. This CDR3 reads CSVNLSQGYEQYF. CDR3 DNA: TGCAGCGTGAACTTATCCCAGGGGTACGAGCAGTACTTC.